This T cell receptor beta chain was observed in a study of vaccination effects on CD4 cells after COVID-19. Study-level background: Sample donation by two convalescent patients took place 16 days and one week before vaccination.

Method: immunoSEQ multiplex PCR; TCRdb's copy keeps in-frame clones and lacks some. The sample lists approximately 37,000 clones, roughly 66% seen once, with 30% to 40% in the top ten. Germline lookup yields CDR1 SGHNT and CDR2 YYREEE (reference sequence). The CDR3 covers 15 residues. Trimming took 0 bases from V and 1 from J, leaving 10 bases between them. In regard to this clone: The antigen remains unidentified.

Findings and limits, study-wide: Few convalescent patients, and no early post-infection timepoints, were available to the study. Clones from infection and from vaccination both contracted markedly late after vaccination.

ViraFEST used viral peptide pools to expand antigen-specific CD4+ T cells before sequencing. Following culture for around 10 days, CD4+ T cells were isolated. This individual tested PCR-positive for SARS-CoV-2 infection between March and December 2020. Days 3 and 7 saw half the medium replaced with IL-2 medium. This chain joins TRBV5-4 and TRBJ1-2, with a tentative D call TRBD1 (5 bases). The material was CD4+ T cells from PBMCs cultured with a peptide pool, obtained before COVID-19 vaccination. This TCR was sampled from a human donor who had a prior SARS-CoV-2 infection. The CDR3 loop reads CASSLGQTNNYGYTF. CDR3 in DNA: TGTGCCAGCAGCTTGGGACAGACAAATAACTATGGCTACACCTTC.